The T cell receptor beta chain under discussion was sequenced for a study of T cell responses to AZD1222 COVID-19 vaccine. Here immunoSEQ multiplex PCR was the method, and the copy in TCRdb shows in-frame clones only, minus some. The table has more than 75,000 clones, under 90% seen once. This clone has a single count. Its antigen is undetermined. Study-level points and caveats: At 160-218 and 743-854, vaccine-associated CD4 TCRs were dominant, and they spanned spike.

The CDR3 extends over 15 amino acids. V was clipped by 4 bases and J by 3 bases; unmatched bases: 9. Germline-derived CDR1 and CDR2 are LNHDA and SQIVND (reference sequence). This specimen consisted of peripheral blood, obtained on day 0 of AZD1222 vaccination. The TCR sequence derives from an adult in good health. The chain couples TRBV19 to TRBJ2-7; 7 bases match TRBD1. DNA of the CDR3: TGTGCCAGTAGTAGGACAGGTTTCGGGGACTACGAGCAGTACTTC. It translates to CASSRTGFGDYEQYF.